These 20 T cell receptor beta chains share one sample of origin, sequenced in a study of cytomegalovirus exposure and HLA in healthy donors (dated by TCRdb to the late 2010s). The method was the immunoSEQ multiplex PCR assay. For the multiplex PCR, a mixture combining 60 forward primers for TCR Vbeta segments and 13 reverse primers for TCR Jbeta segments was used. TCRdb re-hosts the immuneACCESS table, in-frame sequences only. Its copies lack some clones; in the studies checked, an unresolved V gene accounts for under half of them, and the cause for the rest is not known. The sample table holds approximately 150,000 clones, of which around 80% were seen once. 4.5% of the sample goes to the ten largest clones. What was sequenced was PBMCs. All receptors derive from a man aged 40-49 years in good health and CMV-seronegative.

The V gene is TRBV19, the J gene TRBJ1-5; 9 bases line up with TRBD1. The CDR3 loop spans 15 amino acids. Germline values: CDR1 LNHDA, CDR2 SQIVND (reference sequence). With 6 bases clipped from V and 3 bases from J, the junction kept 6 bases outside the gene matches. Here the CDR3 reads CASRIQGAYNQPQHF. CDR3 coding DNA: TGTGCCAGTAGGATACAGGGGGCCTACAATCAGCCCCAGCATTTT. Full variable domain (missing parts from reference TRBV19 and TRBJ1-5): DGGITQSPKYLFRKEGQNVTLSCEQNLNHDAMYWYRQDPGQGLRLIYYSQIVNDFQKGDIAEGYSVSREKKESFPLTVTSAQKNPTAFYLCASRIQGAYNQPQHFGDGTRLSIL.

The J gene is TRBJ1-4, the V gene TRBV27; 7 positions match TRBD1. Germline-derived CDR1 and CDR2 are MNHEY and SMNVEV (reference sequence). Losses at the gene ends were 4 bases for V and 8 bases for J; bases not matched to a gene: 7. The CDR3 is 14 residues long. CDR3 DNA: TGTGCCAGCAGTTACAGGGGCCAGCAGGAAAAACTGTTTTTT. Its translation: CASSYRGQQEKLFF.

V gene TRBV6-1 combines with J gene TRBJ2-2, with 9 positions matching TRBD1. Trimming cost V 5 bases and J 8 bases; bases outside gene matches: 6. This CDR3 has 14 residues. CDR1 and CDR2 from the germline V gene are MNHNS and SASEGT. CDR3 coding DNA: TGTGCCAGCAGTAGGACAGGGGTAGTTGGGGAGCTGTTTTTT. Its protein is CASSRTGVVGELFF.

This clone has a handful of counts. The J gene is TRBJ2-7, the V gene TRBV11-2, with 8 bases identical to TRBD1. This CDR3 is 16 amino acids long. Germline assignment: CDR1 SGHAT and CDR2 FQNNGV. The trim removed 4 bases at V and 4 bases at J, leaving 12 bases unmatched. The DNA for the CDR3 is TGTGCCAGCAGCTCAACTACTGGACAGGGATGGTACGAGCAGTACTTC. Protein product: CASSSTTGQGWYEQYF. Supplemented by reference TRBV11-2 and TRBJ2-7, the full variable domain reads EAGVAQSPRYKIIEKRQSVAFWCNPISGHATLYWYQQILGQGPKLLIQFQNNGVVDDSQLPKDRFSAERLKGVDSTLKIQPAKLEDSAVYLCASSSTTGQGWYEQYFGPGTRLTVT.

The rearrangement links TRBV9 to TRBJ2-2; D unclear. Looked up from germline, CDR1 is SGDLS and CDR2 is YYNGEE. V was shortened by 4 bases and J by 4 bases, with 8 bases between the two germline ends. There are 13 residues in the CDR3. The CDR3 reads CASSLKPTGELFF. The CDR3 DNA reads TGTGCCAGCAGCTTGAAGCCCACCGGGGAGCTGTTTTTT.

The CDR3, as DNA: TGTGCCAGCAGTGCTGTCACAGGGGGCGGTTATGGCTACACCTTC. Translation gives CASSAVTGGGYGYTF. The chain employs TRBV28 and TRBJ1-2; 9 positions agree with TRBD1. V lost 5 bases and J lost 5; bases outside the gene matches: 9. The CDR3 is 15 residues long. The V gene's germline CDR1 is MDHEN and CDR2 SYDVKM.

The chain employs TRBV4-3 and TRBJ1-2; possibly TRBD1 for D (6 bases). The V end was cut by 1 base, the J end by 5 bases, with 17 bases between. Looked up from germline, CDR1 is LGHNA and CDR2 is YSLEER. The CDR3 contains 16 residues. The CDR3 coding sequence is TGCGCCAGCAGCCAAGGAGTTGTAGGGGGTCAGTATGGCTACACCTTC. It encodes CASSQGVVGGQYGYTF.

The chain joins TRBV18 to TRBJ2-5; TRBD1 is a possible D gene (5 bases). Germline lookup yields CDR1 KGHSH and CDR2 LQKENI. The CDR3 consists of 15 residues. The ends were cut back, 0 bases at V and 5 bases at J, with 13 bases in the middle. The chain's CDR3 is CASSPPNRFGETQYF. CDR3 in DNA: TGTGCCAGCTCACCACCCAACAGGTTCGGGGAGACCCAGTACTTC.

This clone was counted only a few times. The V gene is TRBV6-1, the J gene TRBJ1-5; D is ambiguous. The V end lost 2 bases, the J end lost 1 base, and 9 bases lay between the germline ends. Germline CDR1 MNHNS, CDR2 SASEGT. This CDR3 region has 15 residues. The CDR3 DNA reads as TGTGCCAGCAGTGAAACCAGGAACAGCAATCAGCCCCAGCATTTT. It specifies CASSETRNSNQPQHF.

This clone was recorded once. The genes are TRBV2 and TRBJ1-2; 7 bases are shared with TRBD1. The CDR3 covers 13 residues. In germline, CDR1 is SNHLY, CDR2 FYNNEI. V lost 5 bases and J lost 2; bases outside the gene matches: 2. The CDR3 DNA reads TGTGCCAGCAGTTTACAGGGGAACTATGGCTACACCTTC. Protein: CASSLQGNYGYTF.

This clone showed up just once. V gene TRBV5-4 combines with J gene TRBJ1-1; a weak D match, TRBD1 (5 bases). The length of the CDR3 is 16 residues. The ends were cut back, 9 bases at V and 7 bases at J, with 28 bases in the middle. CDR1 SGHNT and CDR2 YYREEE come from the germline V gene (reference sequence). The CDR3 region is CAIDSFWGTQGNEAFF. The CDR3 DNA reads TGTGCCATCGACTCGTTTTGGGGCACCCAGGGTAATGAAGCTTTCTTT.

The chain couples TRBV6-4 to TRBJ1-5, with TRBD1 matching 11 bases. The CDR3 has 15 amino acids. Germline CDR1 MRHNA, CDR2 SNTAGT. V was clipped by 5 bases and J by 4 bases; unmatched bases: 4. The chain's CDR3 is CASSRTGGRNQPQHF. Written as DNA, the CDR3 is TGTGCCAGCAGTAGGACAGGGGGCAGAAATCAGCCCCAGCATTTT.

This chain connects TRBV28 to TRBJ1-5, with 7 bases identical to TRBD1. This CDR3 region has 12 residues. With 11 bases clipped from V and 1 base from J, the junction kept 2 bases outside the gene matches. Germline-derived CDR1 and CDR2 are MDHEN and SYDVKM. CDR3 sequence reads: CALQGSNQPQHF. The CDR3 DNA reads TGTGCCTTACAGGGGAGCAATCAGCCCCAGCATTTT. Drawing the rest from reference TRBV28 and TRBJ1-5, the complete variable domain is DVKVTQSSRYLVKRTGEKVFLECVQDMDHENMFWYRQDPGLGLRLIYFSYDVKMKEKGDIPEGYSVSREKKERFSLILESASTNQTSMYLCALQGSNQPQHFGDGTRLSIL.

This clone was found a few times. The CDR3 DNA is TGTGCCAGCAGCCAAGCAGGGGCGCAAGAGACCCAGTACTTC. It encodes CASSQAGAQETQYF. The rearrangement links TRBV4-2 to TRBJ2-5; D is perhaps TRBD1 (6 bases). The CDR3 is 14 residues long. V lost 1 base, J lost 2 bases, and 8 bases lay in between. Germline CDR1 reads LGHNA; CDR2 reads YNFKEQ.

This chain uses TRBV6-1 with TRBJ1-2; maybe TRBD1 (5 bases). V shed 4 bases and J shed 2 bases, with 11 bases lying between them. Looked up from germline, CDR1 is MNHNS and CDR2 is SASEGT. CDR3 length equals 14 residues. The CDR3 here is CASSVGGSNYGYTF. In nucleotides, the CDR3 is TGTGCCAGCAGTGTTGGGGGGTCGAACTATGGCTACACCTTC.

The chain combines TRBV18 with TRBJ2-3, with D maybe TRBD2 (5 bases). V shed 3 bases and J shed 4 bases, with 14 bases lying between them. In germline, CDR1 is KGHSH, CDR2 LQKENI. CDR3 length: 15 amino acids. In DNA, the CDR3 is TGTGCCAGCTCACCCCGGGGTATTAGGGCAGATACGCAGTATTTT. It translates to CASSPRGIRADTQYF.

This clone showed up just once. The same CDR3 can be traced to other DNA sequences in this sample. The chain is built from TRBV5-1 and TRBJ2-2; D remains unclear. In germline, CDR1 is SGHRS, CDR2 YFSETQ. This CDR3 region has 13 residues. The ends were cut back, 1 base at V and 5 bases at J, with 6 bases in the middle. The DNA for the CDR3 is TGCGCCAGCAGCTTGTCCGGGACCGGGGAGCTGTTTTTT. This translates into CASSLSGTGELFF.

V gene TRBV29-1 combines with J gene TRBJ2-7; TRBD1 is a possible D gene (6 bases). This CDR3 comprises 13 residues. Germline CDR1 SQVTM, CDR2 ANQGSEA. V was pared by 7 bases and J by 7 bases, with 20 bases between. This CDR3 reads CSEPDRSYEEQYF. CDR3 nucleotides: TGCAGCGAGCCGGACAGATCCTACGAAGAGCAGTACTTC.

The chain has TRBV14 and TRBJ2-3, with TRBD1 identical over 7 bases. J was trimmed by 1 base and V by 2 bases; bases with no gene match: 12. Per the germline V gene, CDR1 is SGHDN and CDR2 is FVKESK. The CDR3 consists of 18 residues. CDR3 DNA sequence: TGTGCCAGCAGCCAAAAAACTTGGACAGGATCACGCACAGATACGCAGTATTTT. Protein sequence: CASSQKTWTGSRTDTQYF.

This CDR3 reads CASSLGGTGGGYEQYF. The CDR3 coding sequence is TGTGCCAGCAGCTTAGGAGGGACAGGGGGTGGCTACGAGCAGTACTTC. The chain uses TRBV11-3 and TRBJ2-7; 11 bases are shared with TRBD1. Germline CDR1 is SGHNT and CDR2 is YENEEA. J gave up 3 bases and V 1 base, and 5 bases lay outside the gene matches. The CDR3 has 16 amino acids.